These T cell receptor beta chains were read from a single sample in a study of blood T cell repertoires in COVID-19. TCRdb's table, derived via immunoSEQ multiplex PCR, lists solely in-frame clones and lacks some. In the table there are a few hundred thousand clones, about 88% of which are singletons. The sequenced sample was peripheral blood. The receptors were gathered from a man aged 25-40 years with active or convalescent COVID-19. The CDR3 runs from the conserved cysteine through the conserved F or W.

>TRBV7-2|TRBJ2-3|16
CASSLGRGVNTDTQYF
>TRBV27|TRBJ1-1|14
CASSLRPSRDEAFF
>TRBV6-2/TRBV6-3|TRBJ2-7|13
CASSHSGGYEQYF
>TRBV6-5|TRBJ1-6|14
CASTRTSHNSPLHF
>TRBV3-1/TRBV3-2|TRBJ2-3|18
CASSQLALDSSFVDTQYF
>TRBV9|TRBJ2-3|15
CASSRVGLDGVAQYF
>TRBV4-1|TRBJ2-1|14
CASSYETGVNEQFF
>TRBV4-1|TRBJ2-6|13
CASSHSGANVLTF
>TRBV5-1|TRBJ1-6|16
CASSQDRDGYNSPLHF
>TRBV5-6|TRBJ2-1|15
CASSFDGGASNEQFF
>TRBV5-1|TRBJ1-4|13
CASSAGVGEKLFF
>TRBV21-1|TRBJ1-2|15
CASMKNGGLNYGYTF
>TRBV7-9|TRBJ1-2|16
CASSSILSREGYGYTF
>TRBV6-1|TRBJ1-2|11
CASSESLGYTF
>TRBV6-5|TRBJ2-1|13
CASSYDRDNEQFF
>TRBV19|TRBJ2-1|18
CASSMSRLAGTWGDEQFF
>TRBV2|TRBJ1-3|15
CASSGARVHGNTIYF
>TRBV27|TRBJ2-7|16
CASSRHGTSGSTEQYF
>TRBV27|TRBJ2-7|16
CASGSQGQGVYYEQYF